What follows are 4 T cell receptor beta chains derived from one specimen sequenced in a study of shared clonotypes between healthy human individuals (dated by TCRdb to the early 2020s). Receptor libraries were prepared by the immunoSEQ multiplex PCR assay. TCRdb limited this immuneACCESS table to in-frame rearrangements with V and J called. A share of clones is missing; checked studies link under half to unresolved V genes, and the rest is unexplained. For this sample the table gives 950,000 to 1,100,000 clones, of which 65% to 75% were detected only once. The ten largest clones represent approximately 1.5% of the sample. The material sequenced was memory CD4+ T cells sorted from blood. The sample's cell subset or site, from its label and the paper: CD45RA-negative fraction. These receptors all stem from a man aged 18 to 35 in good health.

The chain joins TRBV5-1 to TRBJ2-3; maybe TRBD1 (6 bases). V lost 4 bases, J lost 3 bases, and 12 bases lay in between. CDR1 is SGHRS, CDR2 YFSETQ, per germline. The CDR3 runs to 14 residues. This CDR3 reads CASSPWTETDTQYF. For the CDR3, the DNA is TGCGCCAGCAGCCCATGGACAGAAACAGATACGCAGTATTTT. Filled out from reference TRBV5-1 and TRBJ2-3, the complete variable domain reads KAGVTQTPRYLIKTRGQQVTLSCSPISGHRSVSWYQQTPGQGLQFLFEYFSETQRNKGNFPGRFSGRQFSNSRSEMNVSTLELGDSALYLCASSPWTETDTQYFGPGTRLTVL.

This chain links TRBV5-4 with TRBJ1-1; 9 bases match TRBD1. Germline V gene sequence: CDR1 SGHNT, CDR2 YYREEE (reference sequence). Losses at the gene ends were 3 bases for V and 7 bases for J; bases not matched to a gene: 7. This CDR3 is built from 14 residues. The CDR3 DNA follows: TGTGCCAGCAGCTCCGGACAGGGGAACTTTGAAGCTTTCTTT. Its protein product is CASSSGQGNFEAFF.

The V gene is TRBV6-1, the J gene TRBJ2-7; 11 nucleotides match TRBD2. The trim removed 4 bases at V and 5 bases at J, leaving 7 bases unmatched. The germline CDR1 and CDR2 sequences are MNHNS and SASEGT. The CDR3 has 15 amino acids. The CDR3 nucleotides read TGTGCCAGCAGTGTTAGCGAACTAGCGGGGGACGAGCAGTACTTC. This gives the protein CASSVSELAGDEQYF.

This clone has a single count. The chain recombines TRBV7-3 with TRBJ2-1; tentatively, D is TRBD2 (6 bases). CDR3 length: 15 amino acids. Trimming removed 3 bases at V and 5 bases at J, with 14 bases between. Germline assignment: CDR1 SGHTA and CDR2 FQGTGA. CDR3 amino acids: CASSLGTLPNNEQFF. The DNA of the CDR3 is TGTGCCAGCAGCTTGGGGACTCTCCCTAACAATGAGCAGTTCTTC.